This T cell receptor (beta chain) was captured in a study of identical twins. The study's findings and limits: Memory repertoires lacked the insertion deficit that abundant cord blood beta clonotypes showed.

Healthy Caucasians made up all donors. This clonotype was observed a handful of times. The antigen remains undetermined. TCRdb processed the 5' RACE reads anew with MiXCR; each CDR3 protein has one entry. This sample has some 590,000 distinct CDR3 sequences, with 9.6% found just once. These data were also reused for a study on yellow fever vaccine responses in identical twins. As that study records: Convergence reportedly seemed to mark part of the twins' vaccine T cell response, with personalization marking the rest.

This receptor was identified in a woman under 30 in good health. The material sequenced was PBMCs.

CDR3 coding DNA: TGTGCCAGCAGCGAAGGGGGGGGCTCGGATGAGCAGTTCTTC. Residues: CASSEGGGSDEQFF. The rearrangement joins TRBV11-3 to TRBJ2-1, with D possibly being TRBD2 (7 bases). In germline, CDR1 is SGHNT, CDR2 YENEEA. Trimming left V 5 bases short and J 8 bases short, with 16 bases between. This CDR3 region has 14 residues.